The 2 T cell receptor beta chains below all came from one sample that was sequenced in a study of shared clonotypes between healthy human individuals (dated by TCRdb to 2020 to 2022). CD8 naive samples consisted of CD45RO-negative cells that were positively selected for CCR7, yielding a CD45RA+CCR7+ population without TemRA cells. The library was generated by the immunoSEQ multiplex PCR assay. The immuneACCESS repertoire file appears here via TCRdb, limited to in-frame rearrangements. These files lack a portion of the clones; in checked studies, under half of the deficit traces to unresolved V genes, and the cause of the others is not known. The sample profile shows about 2.2 million clones; 93% of them were found once. About 1.7% of the sample is taken by the ten largest. Sequences were obtained from naive CD8+ T cells from PBMCs. In the paper's terms, the cell subset or site label means: CD45RA+CCR7+. These receptor sequences come from a man aged 18 to 30 in good health. Some clones in this sample may be carry-over from other donors' samples.

V gene TRBV14 combines with J gene TRBJ1-2; maybe TRBD1 (5 bases). The CDR3 runs 14 residues. V was trimmed by 4 bases and J by 4 bases, leaving 13 bases between them. Looked up from germline, CDR1 is SGHDN and CDR2 is FVKESK. The CDR3 protein is CASSPWQGPYGYTF. CDR3 DNA sequence: TGTGCCAGCAGCCCCTGGCAGGGACCCTATGGCTACACCTTC.

The V gene is TRBV4-2, the J gene TRBJ2-1; no reliable D call. Trimming cost V 0 bases and J 8 bases, with 5 bases left between them. In germline, CDR1 is LGHNA, CDR2 YNFKEQ. This CDR3 spans 12 amino acids. CDR3 in DNA: TGTGCCAGCAGCCAAGATGAGTATGAGCAGTTCTTC. Translating it yields CASSQDEYEQFF.